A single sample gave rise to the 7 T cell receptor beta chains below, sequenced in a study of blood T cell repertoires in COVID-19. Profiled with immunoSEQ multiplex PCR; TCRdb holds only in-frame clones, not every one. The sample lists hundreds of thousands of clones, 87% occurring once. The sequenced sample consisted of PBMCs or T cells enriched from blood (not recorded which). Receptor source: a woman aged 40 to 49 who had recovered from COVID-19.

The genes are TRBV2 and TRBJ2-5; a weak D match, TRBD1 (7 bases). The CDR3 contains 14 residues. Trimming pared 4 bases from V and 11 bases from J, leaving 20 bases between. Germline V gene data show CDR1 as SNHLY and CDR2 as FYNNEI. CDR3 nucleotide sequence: TGTGCCAGCAGTGGGGTTCGGGACAGAAGCGGGCAGTACTTC. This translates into CASSGVRDRSGQYF.

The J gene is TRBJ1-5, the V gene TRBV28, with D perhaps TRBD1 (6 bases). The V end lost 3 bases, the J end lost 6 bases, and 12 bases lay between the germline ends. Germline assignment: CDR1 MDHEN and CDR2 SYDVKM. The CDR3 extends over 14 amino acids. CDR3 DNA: TGTGCCAGCAGTTTCCACGGGGGGGCTCAGCCCCAGCATTTT. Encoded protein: CASSFHGGAQPQHF. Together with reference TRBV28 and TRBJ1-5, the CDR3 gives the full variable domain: DVKVTQSSRYLVKRTGEKVFLECVQDMDHENMFWYRQDPGLGLRLIYFSYDVKMKEKGDIPEGYSVSREKKERFSLILESASTNQTSMYLCASSFHGGAQPQHFGDGTRLSIL.

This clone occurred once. CDR3 amino acids: CASSEWQSADTQYF. CDR3 DNA: TGTGCCAGCAGTGAGTGGCAGTCAGCAGATACGCAGTATTTT. The gene calls are TRBV2 and TRBJ2-3; D remains ambiguous. This CDR3 spans 14 amino acids. The V gene lost 3 bases and the J gene lost 4 bases, with 11 bases spanning the gap. Germline CDR1 and CDR2: SNHLY and FYNNEI. The full variable domain, with the rest looked up from reference TRBV2 and TRBJ2-3, is EPEVTQTPSHQVTQMGQEVILRCVPISNHLYFYWYRQILGQKVEFLVSFYNNEISEKSEIFDDQFSVERPDGSNFTLKIRSTKLEDSAMYFCASSEWQSADTQYFGPGTRLTVL.

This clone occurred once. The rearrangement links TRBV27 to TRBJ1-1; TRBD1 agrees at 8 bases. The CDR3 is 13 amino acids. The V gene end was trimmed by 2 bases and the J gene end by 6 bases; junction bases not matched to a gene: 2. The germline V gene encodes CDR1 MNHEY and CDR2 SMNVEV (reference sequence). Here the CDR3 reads CASSLAGGSEAFF. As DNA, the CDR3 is TGTGCCAGCAGTTTAGCAGGGGGCTCTGAAGCTTTCTTT.

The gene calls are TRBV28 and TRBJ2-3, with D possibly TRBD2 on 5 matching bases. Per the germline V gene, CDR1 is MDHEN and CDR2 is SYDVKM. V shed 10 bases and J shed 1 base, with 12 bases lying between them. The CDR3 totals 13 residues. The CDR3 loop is CATRLPGTDTQYF. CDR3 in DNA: TGTGCCACCAGACTACCGGGCACAGATACGCAGTATTTT.

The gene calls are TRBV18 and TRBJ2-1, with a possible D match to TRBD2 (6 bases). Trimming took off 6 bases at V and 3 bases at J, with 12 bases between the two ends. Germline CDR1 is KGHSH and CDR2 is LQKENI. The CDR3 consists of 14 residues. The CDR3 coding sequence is TGTGCCAGCTCCGCTTTAGCGGTCTACAATGAGCAGTTCTTC. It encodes CASSALAVYNEQFF.

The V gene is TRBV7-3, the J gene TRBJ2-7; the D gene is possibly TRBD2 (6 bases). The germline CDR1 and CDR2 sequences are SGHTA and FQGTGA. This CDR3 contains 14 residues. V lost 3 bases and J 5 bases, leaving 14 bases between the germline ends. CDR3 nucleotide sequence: TGTGCCAGCAGCTTGGGAGGAAATCGGGACGAGCAGTACTTC. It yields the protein CASSLGGNRDEQYF. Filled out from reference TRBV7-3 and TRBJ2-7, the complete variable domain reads GAGVSQTPSNKVTEKGKYVELRCDPISGHTALYWYRQSLGQGPEFLIYFQGTGAADDSGLPNDRFFAVRPEGSVSTLKIQRTERGDSAVYLCASSLGGNRDEQYFGPGTRLTVT.